The T cell receptor (beta chain) under discussion was sequenced for a study of blood T cells in healthy people across ages (dated by TCRdb to about 2015). General notes on the study: In model experiments, template switching captured roughly one uniquely barcoded TCR beta cDNA molecule for every two T cells. Age-related changes in TCR beta repertoire diversity were measured in the study by deep sequencing normalized with unique cDNA molecular identifiers. The donors were split into four age groups: young (average about 16 years), middle-aged (around 40), aged (roughly 68) and long-lived (roughly 80). To avoid experimental bias, donors of different ages were spread randomly across the sequencing lanes. Using the same blood draw, the study looked at two additional independent replicas of 1 million unique cDNA reads for two donors, one aged 18 to 30 and the other aged 80 or older. Here is what the overall study found, with its caveats: As age increased, observed TCR beta diversity per million T cells dropped in a roughly linear way, and a significant reduction was already evident by age 40. Because donor CMV infection status was unknown, age-related changes in expanded clonotypes were potentially confounded. Compared with the aged group, the long-lived group had more naive CD4+ T cells, fewer expanded clones and increased TCR diversity, a pattern suggesting age selection. A strong correlation was found between observed TCR beta diversity and the percentage of naive T cells measured by flow cytometry. Since profiling was done on bulk unsorted PBMCs, naive and antigen-experienced compartments could not be conclusively compared. Total diversity estimates from one million sequenced T cells were considered lower bounds and underestimates.

This clonotype showed up just a few times. Its specific antigen is unknown. No much larger clone is present one base from it, and per-base qualities are unavailable. Library construction relied on 5' RACE. The listed sequencing device is Illumina HiSeq 2500. A second PCR of about 7 to 12 cycles was performed with a sample-barcoded 5' primer and a J-beta primer mix. A template-switch 5' adaptor carrying 12 random nucleotides introduced a unique molecular identifier onto each TCR beta cDNA molecule. At least 2.5 million CDR3-containing paired-end reads were obtained from each sample. All of the RNA was converted into first-strand cDNA using the Mint cDNA synthesis kit, with a TRBC-specific oligonucleotide serving as the primer. All cDNA was treated with uracil-DNA glycosylase and then went through a first 18-cycle PCR with the universal primers M1SS and BC2_uni_R. Under the source paper's analysis protocol: Each sample was normalized by randomly selecting 1 million high-quality reads, each carrying a distinct molecular identifier. Instead of being binned into consensus sequences, reads that shared molecular identifiers were thrown out. CDR3 identification, clonotype clustering and error correction used MiTCR with a Q25 quality threshold and the strictest error-elimination algorithm. Lower-bound total TCR beta diversity was estimated with a nonparametric unseen species model using Euler transformation. The public sequencing data were trimmed at Q25 with fastp and processed into clonotypes with MiXCR by TCRdb, which kept only in-frame beta chains. Rows are combined by CDR3 protein, so each entry shows the most common genes and DNA. The V and J calls and clone size are TCRdb's, not the authors'. The sample contains roughly 1.5 million distinct CDR3 sequences, 35% to 45% of them found a single time. Of the sample, over 3.5% is held by the ten largest clones.

The CDR3 runs 13 residues from the cysteine to the phenylalanine. CDR3 DNA only is kept here, 39 bases in frame from base 1. V drops 8 bases and J drops 3 bases, leaving 10 bases in between. CDR1 SGHTA and CDR2 FQGNSA are derived from the germline V gene. Donors were 39 systemically healthy Caucasian individuals from Russia aged roughly 6 to 95 years. Around 10 milliliters of peripheral blood were collected from each donor into EDTA-treated Vacutainer tubes. Ficoll-Paque density-gradient centrifugation was used to isolate PBMCs, with at least 6.5 million per sample. Trizol reagent was used to extract total RNA from the PBMCs, yielding at least 5 micrograms per sample. For every donor, flow cytometry on a PBMC aliquot measured the percentage of naive CD45RAhigh/CD27high T cells.

Specimen: blood. The rearranged chain carries TRBV7-2 and TRBJ2-2; too little of a D gene remains to name it. The source of this sequence is a young woman in good health. Read as DNA, the sequence is TGTGCCAGCCGCCTCCCGGACACCGGGGAGCTGTTTTTT. The resulting protein is CASRLPDTGELFF.